This section outlines one T cell receptor beta chain sequence together with its context. The antigen remains unidentified. CDR3 size: 15 residues. CDR1 and CDR2 from the germline V gene are SQVTM and ANQGSEA. The data were obtained in a study of T cells expressing NK-cell markers. At the level of the study: Seven sequenced donors out of eight were HCMV-seropositive, one seronegative.

Study-wide results and limits: These same clonotypes (in several donors) also led the CD3+CD56-NKG2C+ fraction.

TCRdb reprocessed the 5' RACE reads, keeping one entry per CDR3 protein, no DNA. The repertoire table contains about 390,000 distinct CDR3 sequences. The chain couples TRBV29-1 to TRBJ2-2; TCRdb proposes TRBD2, but this gene call is untestable without DNA. Input material: blood T cells: a sorted CD56 or NKG2C T cell subset, CD4+ or CD8+ T cells, or bulk PBMC T cells (not recorded which). The source is a woman in her 50s in good health. CDR3 residues: CSVEVPQEGTGELFF.